These 8 T cell receptor beta chains were all obtained from the same sample, sequenced in a study of beta chain features in type 1 diabetes. Study-wide points: All four CD4+ subsets from Type 1 diabetes patients carried moderately but significantly shorter TCRB CDR3s.

Their antigens remain unidentified. Expressed TCRB transcripts were sequenced because the entire RNA isolate underwent reverse transcription. The protocol was immunoSEQ multiplex PCR, while the TCRdb copy is restricted to in-frame clones and leaves out a portion. The sample has 300,000 to 350,000 clones, around an eighth seen once; the top ten hold roughly 0.015%. Sequenced sample: naive CD4+ T cells from blood. These receptors were collected from a woman aged 18-29 years with type 1 diabetes.

This clone showed up just a few times. The CDR3 DNA follows: TGTGCCAGCAGCTTATCCGGAGGGAGGGCAGACACCGGGGAGCTGTTTTTT. It encodes CASSLSGGRADTGELFF. The chain recombines TRBV7-2 with TRBJ2-2, with TRBD2 matching over 7 bases. Germline-derived CDR1 and CDR2 are SGHTA and FQGNSA. CDR3 length: 17 amino acids. Unmatched junction bases numbered 9, after V lost 2 bases and J lost 3 bases. Variable domain in full (rest from reference TRBV7-2 and TRBJ2-2): GAGVSQSPSNKVTEKGKDVELRCDPISGHTALYWYRQSLGQGLEFLIYFQGNSAPDKSGLPSDRFSAERTGGSVSTLTIQRTQQEDSAVYLCASSLSGGRADTGELFFGEGSRLTVL.

This clone has more than one count but fewer than ten. The V and J genes are TRBV6-1 and TRBJ2-3; unclear D gene. The V end lost 1 base, the J end lost 2 bases, and 10 bases lay between the germline ends. The CDR3 has 15 residues. Germline V CDR1 and CDR2: MNHNS, SASEGT. CDR3 amino acids: CASSEGHSNTDTQYF. The CDR3 DNA follows: TGTGCCAGCAGTGAAGGGCACAGCAACACAGATACGCAGTATTTT.

This chain links TRBV5-1 with TRBJ1-5, with D possibly matching TRBD1 (5 bases). The germline gives CDR1 SGHRS, CDR2 YFSETQ. V shed 5 bases and J shed 3 bases, with 9 bases lying between them. The CDR3 has 13 amino acids. The CDR3 region has the DNA TGCGCCAGCAGGGCGGACAACAATCAGCCCCAGCATTTT. It yields the protein CASRADNNQPQHF.

The chain links TRBV6-6 to TRBJ1-4; no firm D call. The CDR3 sequence is 14 residues long. Germline assignment: CDR1 MNHNY and CDR2 SVGAGI (reference sequence). The germline V and J ends were trimmed by 4 bases and 4 bases, with 10 bases remaining between them. CDR3 amino acids: CASSFLQFNEKLFF. The CDR3 DNA is TGTGCCAGCAGTTTTTTACAGTTTAATGAAAAACTGTTTTTT.

The genes are TRBV27 and TRBJ2-3; 11 bases line up with TRBD1. Germline trimming cut 6 bases from V and 4 bases from J; bases unmatched to any gene: 12. The CDR3 spans 17 residues. Looked up from germline, CDR1 is MNHEY and CDR2 is SMNVEV (reference sequence). The CDR3 coding sequence is TGTGCCAGCAGGTTGTACCCCGGGACAGGGGGAGCAGATACGCAGTATTTT. It is translated as CASRLYPGTGGADTQYF.

The chain employs TRBV29-1 and TRBJ2-7; 7 bases are shared with TRBD2. The germline gives CDR1 SQVTM, CDR2 ANQGSEA. V shed 7 bases and J 6 bases; nucleotides not matched to a gene: 9. The CDR3 runs to 12 residues. CDR3 coding DNA: TGCAGCGCCGGACTAGAGTTAAGCGAGCAGTACTTC. Encoded protein: CSAGLELSEQYF.

Only a few counts were recorded for this clone. The rearrangement links TRBV15 to TRBJ1-4; a possible D gene is TRBD1 (5 bases). V lost 0 bases to trimming and J lost 0 bases, with 8 bases between them. Germline V gene lookup returns CDR1 LNHNV and CDR2 YYDKDF (reference sequence). The CDR3 spans 16 residues. Written as DNA, the CDR3 is TGTGCCACCAGCAGAGACCCGGGGGCAACTAATGAAAAACTGTTTTTT. Protein: CATSRDPGATNEKLFF.

This clone was seen more than once but under ten times. The genes are TRBV5-8 and TRBJ2-1; 10 positions match TRBD2. Germline assignment: CDR1 SGHTS and CDR2 YDEGEE. The CDR3 loop spans 19 amino acids. V shed 1 base and J 5 bases; nucleotides not matched to a gene: 15. The CDR3 DNA sequence: TGTGCCAGCAGCTTGATCCCGGGACTAGCGCCTCTTGATGACAATGAGCAGTTCTTC. The encoded protein is CASSLIPGLAPLDDNEQFF.